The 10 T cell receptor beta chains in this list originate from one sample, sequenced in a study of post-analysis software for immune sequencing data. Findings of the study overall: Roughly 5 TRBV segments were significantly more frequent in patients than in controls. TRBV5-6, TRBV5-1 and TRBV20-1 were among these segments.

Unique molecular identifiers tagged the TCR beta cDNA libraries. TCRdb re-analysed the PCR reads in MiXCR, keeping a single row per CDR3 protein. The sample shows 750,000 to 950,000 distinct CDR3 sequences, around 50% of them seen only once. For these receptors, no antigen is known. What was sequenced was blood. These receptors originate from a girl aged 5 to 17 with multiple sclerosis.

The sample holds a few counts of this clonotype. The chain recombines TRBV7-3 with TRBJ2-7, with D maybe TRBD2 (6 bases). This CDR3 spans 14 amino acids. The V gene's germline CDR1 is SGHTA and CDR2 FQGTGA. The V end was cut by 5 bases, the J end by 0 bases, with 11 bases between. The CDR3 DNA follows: TGTGCCAGCAGCCCGGACTATAACTCCTACGAGCAGTACTTC. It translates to CASSPDYNSYEQYF.

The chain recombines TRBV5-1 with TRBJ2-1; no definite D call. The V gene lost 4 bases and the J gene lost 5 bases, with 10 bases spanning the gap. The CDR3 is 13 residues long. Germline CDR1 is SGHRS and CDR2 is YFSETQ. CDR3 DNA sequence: TGCGCCAGCAGCCTCCCAACGAACAATGAGCAGTTCTTC. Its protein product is CASSLPTNNEQFF.

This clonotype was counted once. The CDR3 DNA sequence: TGTGCCAGCAGTAGGGGAGTCGCCTCCTACGAGCAGTACTTC. Protein: CASSRGVASYEQYF. The chain combines TRBV3-1 with TRBJ2-7; possibly TRBD1 or TRBD2 for D (5 bases each). Germline V gene lookup returns CDR1 LGHDT and CDR2 YNNKEL (reference sequence). This CDR3 has 14 amino acids. The V and J ends lost 6 bases and 0 bases respectively, with 12 bases between them.

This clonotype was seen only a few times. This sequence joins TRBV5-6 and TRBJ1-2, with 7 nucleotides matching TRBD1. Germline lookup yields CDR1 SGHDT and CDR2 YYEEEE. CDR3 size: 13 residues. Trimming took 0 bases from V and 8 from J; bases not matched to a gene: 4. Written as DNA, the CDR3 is TGTGCCAGCAGCTTGGCAAGGGGGCAAGGCTACACCTTC. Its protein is CASSLARGQGYTF.

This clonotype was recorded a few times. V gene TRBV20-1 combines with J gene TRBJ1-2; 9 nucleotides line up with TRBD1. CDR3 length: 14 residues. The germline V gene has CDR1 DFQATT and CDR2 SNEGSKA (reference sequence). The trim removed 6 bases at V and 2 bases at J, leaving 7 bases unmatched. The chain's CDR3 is CSAALGQGNYGYTF. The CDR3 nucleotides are TGCAGTGCCGCCCTGGGACAGGGAAACTATGGCTACACCTTC.

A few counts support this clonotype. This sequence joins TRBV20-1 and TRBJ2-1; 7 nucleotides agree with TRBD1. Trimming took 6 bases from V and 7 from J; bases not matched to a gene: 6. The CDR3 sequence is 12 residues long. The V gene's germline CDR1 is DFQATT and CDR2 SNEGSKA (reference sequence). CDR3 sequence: CSAETGRNEQFF. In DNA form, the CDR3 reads TGCAGTGCCGAGACAGGGCGGAATGAGCAGTTCTTC.

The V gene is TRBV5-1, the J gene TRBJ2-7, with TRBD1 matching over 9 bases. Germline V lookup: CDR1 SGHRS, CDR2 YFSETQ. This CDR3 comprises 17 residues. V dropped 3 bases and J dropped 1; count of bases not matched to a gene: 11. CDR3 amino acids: CASSSADRGFGSYEQYF. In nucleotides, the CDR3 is TGCGCCAGCAGCTCAGCGGACAGGGGTTTTGGGTCCTACGAGCAGTACTTC. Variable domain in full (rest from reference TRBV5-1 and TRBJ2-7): KAGVTQTPRYLIKTRGQQVTLSCSPISGHRSVSWYQQTPGQGLQFLFEYFSETQRNKGNFPGRFSGRQFSNSRSEMNVSTLELGDSALYLCASSSADRGFGSYEQYFGPGTRLTVT.

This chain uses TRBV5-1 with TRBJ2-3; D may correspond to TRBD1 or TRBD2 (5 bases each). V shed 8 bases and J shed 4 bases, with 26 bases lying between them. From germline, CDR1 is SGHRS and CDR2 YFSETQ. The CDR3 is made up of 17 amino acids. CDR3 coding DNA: TGCGCCAGTGATGCCCTACCCCGAGTGGGGGTATCAGATACGCAGTATTTT. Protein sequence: CASDALPRVGVSDTQYF.

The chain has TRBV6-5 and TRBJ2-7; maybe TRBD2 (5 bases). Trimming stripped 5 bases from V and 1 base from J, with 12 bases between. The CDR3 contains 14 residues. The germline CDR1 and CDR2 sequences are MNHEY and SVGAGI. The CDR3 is CASSPRRPSYEQYF. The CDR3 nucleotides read TGTGCCAGCAGTCCGCGGAGGCCGTCCTACGAGCAGTACTTC.

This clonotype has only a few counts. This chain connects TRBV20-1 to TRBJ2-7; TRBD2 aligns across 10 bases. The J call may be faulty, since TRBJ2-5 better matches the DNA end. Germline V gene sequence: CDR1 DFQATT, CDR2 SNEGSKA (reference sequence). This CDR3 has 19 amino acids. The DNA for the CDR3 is TGCAGTGCTAGCCCCTTCCTAGCGGGAGAGCATTCCTTGGGGGAGACCCAGTACTTC. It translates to CSASPFLAGEHSLGETQYF.